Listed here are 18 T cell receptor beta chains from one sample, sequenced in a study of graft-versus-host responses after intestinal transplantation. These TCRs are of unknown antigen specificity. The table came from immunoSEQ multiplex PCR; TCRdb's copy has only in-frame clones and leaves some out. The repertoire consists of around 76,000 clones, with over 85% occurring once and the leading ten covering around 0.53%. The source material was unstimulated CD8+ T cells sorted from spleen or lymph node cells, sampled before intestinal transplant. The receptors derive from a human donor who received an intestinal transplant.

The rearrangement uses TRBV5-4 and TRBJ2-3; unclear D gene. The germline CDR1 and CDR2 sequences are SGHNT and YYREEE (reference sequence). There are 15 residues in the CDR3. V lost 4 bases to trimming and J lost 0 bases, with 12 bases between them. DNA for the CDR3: TGTGCCAGCAGCCTAGAGCTCACTAGCACAGATACGCAGTATTTT. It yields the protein CASSLELTSTDTQYF.

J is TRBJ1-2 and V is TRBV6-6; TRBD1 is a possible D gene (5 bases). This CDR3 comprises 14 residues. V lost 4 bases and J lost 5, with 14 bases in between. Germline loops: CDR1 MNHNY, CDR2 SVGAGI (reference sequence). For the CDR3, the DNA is TGTGCCAGCAGTTTCAATCCGGAGGGGTATGGCTACACCTTC. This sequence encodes CASSFNPEGYGYTF.

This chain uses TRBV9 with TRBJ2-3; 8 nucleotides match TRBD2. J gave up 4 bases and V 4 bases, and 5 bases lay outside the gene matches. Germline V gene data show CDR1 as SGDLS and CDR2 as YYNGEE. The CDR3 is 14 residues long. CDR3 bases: TGTGCCAGCAGCCTGAGCGGGAGCGCAGATACGCAGTATTTT. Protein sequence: CASSLSGSADTQYF.

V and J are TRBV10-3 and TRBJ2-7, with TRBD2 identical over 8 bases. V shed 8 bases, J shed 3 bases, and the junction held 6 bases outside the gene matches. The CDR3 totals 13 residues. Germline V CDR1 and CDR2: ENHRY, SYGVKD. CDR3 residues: CAISEREFYEQYF. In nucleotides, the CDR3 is TGTGCCATCTCCGAGCGGGAGTTCTACGAGCAGTACTTC.

For the CDR3, the DNA is TGTGCCACCAGCAGATCGGGGCTCACCGGGGAGCTGTTTTTT. Its protein product is CATSRSGLTGELFF. V gene TRBV15 combines with J gene TRBJ2-2; possibly TRBD1 or TRBD2 for D (5 bases each). The germline gives CDR1 LNHNV, CDR2 YYDKDF (reference sequence). Trimming took off 2 bases at V and 4 bases at J, with 8 bases between the two ends. CDR3 size: 14 residues.

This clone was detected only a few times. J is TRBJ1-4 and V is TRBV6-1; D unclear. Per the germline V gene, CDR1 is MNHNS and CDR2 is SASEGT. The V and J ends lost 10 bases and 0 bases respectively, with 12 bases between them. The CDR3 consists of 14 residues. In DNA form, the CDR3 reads TGTGCCACCCAGAGTTGGGCAACTAATGAAAAACTGTTTTTT. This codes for CATQSWATNEKLFF.

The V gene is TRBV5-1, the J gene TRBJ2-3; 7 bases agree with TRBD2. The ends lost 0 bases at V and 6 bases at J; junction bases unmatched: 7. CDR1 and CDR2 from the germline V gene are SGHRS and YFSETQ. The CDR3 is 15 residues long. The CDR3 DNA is TGCGCCAGCAGCTTGGCGCCCGGACTAGTCGATACGCAGTATTTT. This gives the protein CASSLAPGLVDTQYF. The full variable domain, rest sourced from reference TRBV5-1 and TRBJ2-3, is KAGVTQTPRYLIKTRGQQVTLSCSPISGHRSVSWYQQTPGQGLQFLFEYFSETQRNKGNFPGRFSGRQFSNSRSEMNVSTLELGDSALYLCASSLAPGLVDTQYFGPGTRLTVL.

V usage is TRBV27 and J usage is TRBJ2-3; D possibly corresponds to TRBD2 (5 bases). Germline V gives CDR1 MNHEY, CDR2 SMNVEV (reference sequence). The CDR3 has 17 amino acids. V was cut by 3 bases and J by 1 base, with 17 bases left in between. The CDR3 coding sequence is TGTGCCAGCAGTTTTTTGGCCGGGGAGATTGGCACAGATACGCAGTATTTT. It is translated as CASSFLAGEIGTDTQYF.

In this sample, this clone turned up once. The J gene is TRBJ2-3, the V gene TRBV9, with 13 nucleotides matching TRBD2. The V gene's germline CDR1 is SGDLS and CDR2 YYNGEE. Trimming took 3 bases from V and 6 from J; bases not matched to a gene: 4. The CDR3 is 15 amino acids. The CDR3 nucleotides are TGTGCCAGCAGCGGGACTAGCGGGGGTCGGGATACGCAGTATTTT. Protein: CASSGTSGGRDTQYF.

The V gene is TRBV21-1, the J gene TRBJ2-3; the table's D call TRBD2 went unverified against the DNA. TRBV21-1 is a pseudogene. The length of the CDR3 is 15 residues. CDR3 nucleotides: TGTGCCAGCAGCAAAAACCGGGAGGGCACAGATACGCAGTATTTT. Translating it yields CASSKNREGTDTQYF.

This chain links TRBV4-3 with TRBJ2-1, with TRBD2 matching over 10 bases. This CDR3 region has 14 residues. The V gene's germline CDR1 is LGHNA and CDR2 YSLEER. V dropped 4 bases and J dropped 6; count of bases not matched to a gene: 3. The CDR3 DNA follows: TGCGCCAGCAGCCGATGGACTAGCGGCAATGAGCAGTTCTTC. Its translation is CASSRWTSGNEQFF.

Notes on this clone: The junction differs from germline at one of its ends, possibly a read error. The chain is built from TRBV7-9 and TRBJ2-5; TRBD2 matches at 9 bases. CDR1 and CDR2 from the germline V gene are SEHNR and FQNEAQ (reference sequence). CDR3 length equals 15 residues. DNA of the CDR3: TGTGCCATCTCGCCGAGACTAGCGGACCAAGGGACCCAGTACTTC. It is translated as CAISPRLADQGTQYF.

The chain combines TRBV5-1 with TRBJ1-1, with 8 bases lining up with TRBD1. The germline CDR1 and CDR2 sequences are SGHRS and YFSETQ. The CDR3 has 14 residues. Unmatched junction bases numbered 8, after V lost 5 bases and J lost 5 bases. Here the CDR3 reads CASSLEQGVTEAFF. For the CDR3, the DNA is TGCGCCAGCAGTCTGGAACAGGGGGTAACTGAAGCTTTCTTT.

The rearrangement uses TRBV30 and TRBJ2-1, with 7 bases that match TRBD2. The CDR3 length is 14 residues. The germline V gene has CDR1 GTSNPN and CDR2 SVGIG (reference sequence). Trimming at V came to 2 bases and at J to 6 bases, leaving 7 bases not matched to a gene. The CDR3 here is CAWSWEGLGNEQFF. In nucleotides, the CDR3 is TGTGCCTGGAGTTGGGAGGGATTGGGCAATGAGCAGTTCTTC.

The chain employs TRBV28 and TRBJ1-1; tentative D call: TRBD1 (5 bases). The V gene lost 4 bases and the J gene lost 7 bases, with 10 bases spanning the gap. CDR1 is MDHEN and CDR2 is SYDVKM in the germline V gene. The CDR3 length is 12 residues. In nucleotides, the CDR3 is TGTGCCAGCAGTTCCGGGACCGGTGAAGCTTTCTTT. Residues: CASSSGTGEAFF.

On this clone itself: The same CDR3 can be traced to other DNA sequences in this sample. The CDR3, as DNA: TGCAGCGTCATATGGGGGGGGGTGGGGGAGACCCAGTACTTC. It encodes CSVIWGGVGETQYF. This chain links TRBV29-1 with TRBJ2-5, with 7 bases fitting TRBD2. Germline V lookup: CDR1 SQVTM, CDR2 ANQGSEA. The CDR3 has 14 amino acids. Trimming took 6 bases from V and 5 from J; bases not matched to a gene: 12.

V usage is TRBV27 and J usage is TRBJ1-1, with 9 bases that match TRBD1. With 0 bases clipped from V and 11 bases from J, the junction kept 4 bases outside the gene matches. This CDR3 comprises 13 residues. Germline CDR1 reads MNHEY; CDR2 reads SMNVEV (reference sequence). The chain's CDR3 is CASSLSWTGVAFF. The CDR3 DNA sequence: TGTGCCAGCAGTTTATCTTGGACAGGGGTTGCTTTCTTT.

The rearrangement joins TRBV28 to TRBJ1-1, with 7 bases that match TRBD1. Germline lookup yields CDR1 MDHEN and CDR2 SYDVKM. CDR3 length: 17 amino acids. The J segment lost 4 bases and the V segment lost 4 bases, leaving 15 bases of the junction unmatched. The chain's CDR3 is CASSSPLGTVRVTEAFF. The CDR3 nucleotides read TGTGCCAGCAGTTCCCCCCTCGGGACAGTTAGAGTCACTGAAGCTTTCTTT.